This T cell receptor (beta chain) originates from a study of early T cells in non-severe SARS-CoV-2 infection listed by TCRdb under 2021. Some background on the complete study: TCR sequencing used bulk RNA from unsorted whole blood, so alpha and beta chains could not be paired. The paper's findings and limits, for the study overall: VDJdb matching was skewed toward anti-spike CD8 responses and likely underestimated virus-specific expansions, missing private and CD4 specificities.

Concerning this clonotype: Its antigen remains undetermined. Per-base quality was not reported, and no clone a single base away is much larger than it.

Set within a cohort of healthcare workers in London, UK, this nested case-control study involved weekly PCR testing of nasopharyngeal swabs along with blood sampling. Healthcare workers were recruited between 23 and 31 March 2020, during the week of the UK lockdown, and were followed weekly for up to roughly 16 weeks. The germline V gene (reference sequence) supplies CDR1 LNHNV and CDR2 YYDKDF. V lost 5 bases and J lost 2 bases, and the count of bases not matched to a germline gene is 7. Taken from cysteine to phenylalanine, the CDR3 has 15 residues. Of all the DNA, just the CDR3 is kept, 45 bases in frame from base 1. The method behind the library was 5' RACE. The instrument was a NextSeq 500. In the TCR library protocol, unique molecular identifiers were attached to individual cDNA molecules to correct for PCR bias and sequencing error. TCR alpha and beta chains were both sequenced, and the abundances of alpha and beta sequences in each sample were closely correlated with each other. Per the authors' processing: Decombinator V4 was used to annotate the V gene, J gene and CDR3 of the TCR sequences. Expanded TCRs were defined as changing significantly between any two time points under a Poisson model with p below 0.0001. TCR abundances were normalised to the total number of TCRs sequenced per sample and expressed as counts per million. TRAV1-2 paired with TRAJ12, TRAJ20 or TRAJ33 defined MAIT TCRs, while TRAV10 paired with TRAJ18 defined iNKT TCRs. A search of VDJdb, accessed on 1 November 2021, was run for TCRs annotated to CMV, EBV and SARS-CoV-2, with TCRs annotated for multiple antigens excluded. Through fastp at Q25 and MiXCR, TCRdb rebuilt clones from the public reads, retaining in-frame beta chains. Every entry covers one CDR3 protein and lists the most common genes and DNA from its rows. The V and J calls, along with clone size, are taken from TCRdb and not from the paper's own processing. A total of 80,000 or so distinct CDR3 sequences appear in this sample, approximately 12% of them only once. Roughly 3.2% of the sample goes to the ten largest clones.

Sequences were obtained from whole blood. The chain is assembled from TRBV15 and TRBJ2-5; 8 of the junction bases match TRBD2. The TCR was taken from an adult who was a healthcare worker with PCR-confirmed SARS-CoV-2 infection or an uninfected control (not recorded which). The CDR3 sequence is CATSSVLAAQETQYF. The nucleotide sequence is given as TGTGCCACCAGCTCGGTACTAGCGGCACAAGAGACCCAGTACTTC.